Sequencing of this TCR beta chain was carried out in a study of shared clonotypes between healthy human individuals. On the study more broadly: Plates per donor: three CD4 naive, three CD4 memory, two CD8 naive, one CD8 memory. General study findings and limits: Across a handful of donors, naive CD4 shared 4.5% to 6%, naive CD8 under 4%, memory CD4 less than 2.5%, memory CD8 under 0.5%.

Of note for this clone: No antigen is known for it.

The germline CDR1 and CDR2 sequences are GTSNPN and SVGIG (reference sequence). Trimming stripped 8 bases from V and 1 base from J, with 8 bases between. The CDR3 runs 11 residues. Splitting of each subset's genomic DNA was done evenly across several immunoSEQ plates. Libraries were prepared by immunoSEQ multiplex PCR; TCRdb keeps only in-frame clonotypes and omits some of them. Here the sample spans a few million clones, 90% to 95% being singletons. The sequenced sample consisted of naive CD4+ T cells sorted from blood. This sample's subset: CD45RA+ positively selected. The source is a man aged 18 to 30 in good health. J is TRBJ1-1 and V is TRBV30; D is unclear. As DNA, the CDR3 is TGTGCCCTTCGATGGAACACTGAAGCTTTCTTT. Encoded protein: CALRWNTEAFF. The full variable domain, completed using reference TRBV30 and TRBJ1-1, is SQTIHQWPATLVQPVGSPLSLECTVEGTSNPNLYWYRQAAGRGLQLLFYSVGIGQISSEVPQNLSASRPQDRQFILSSKKLLLSDSGFYLCALRWNTEAFFGQGTRLTVV.